What follows are 6 T cell receptor beta chains derived from one specimen sequenced in a study of monozygotic twins with inflammatory bowel disease. TCRdb reprocessed the 5' RACE reads and stores each CDR3 protein as one record, lacking DNA. This table lists 150,000 or so distinct CDR3 sequences. The sequencing sample was made of blood. All receptors derive from a human donor with ulcerative colitis or Crohn's disease, or a healthy co-twin of an affected twin (not recorded which).

The V call is TRBV5-1, the J call TRBJ2-2; absent DNA, TCRdb's TRBD1 call cannot be checked. Germline loops: CDR1 SGHRS, CDR2 YFSETQ. The CDR3 extends over 17 amino acids. CDR3 in amino acids: CASSLEPGQGATGELFF.

The chain couples TRBV7-6 to TRBJ1-3; as DNA is missing, the TRBD1 call by TCRdb cannot be tested. Germline V gene lookup returns CDR1 SGHVS and CDR2 FNYEAQ. CDR3 length equals 18 residues. CDR3 sequence: CASSFSFRARDSGNTIYF.

The chain carries TRBV6-5 and TRBJ2-2; TCRdb's assignment of TRBD1 cannot be checked, as there is no DNA. There are 17 residues in the CDR3. Germline V CDR1 and CDR2: MNHEY, SVGAGI. CDR3 sequence reads: CASSSGTGTFNTGELFF.

The gene calls are TRBV28 and TRBJ2-7; the TCRdb D gene call, TRBD2, has no DNA to confirm it. The CDR3 is 17 amino acids. Germline V gives CDR1 MDHEN, CDR2 SYDVKM. CDR3: CASSLGGLAGVVSEQYF.

The chain is built from TRBV20-1 and TRBJ2-5; TCRdb returns TRBD2, unconfirmable since there is no DNA. From germline, CDR1 is DFQATT and CDR2 SNEGSKA (reference sequence). This CDR3 contains 15 residues. CDR3 in amino acids: CSARKGGGPQETQYF.

V gene TRBV6-5 combines with J gene TRBJ1-3; TCRdb's D call of TRBD1 is untestable without DNA. The CDR3 contains 14 residues. Germline V gene sequence: CDR1 MNHEY, CDR2 SVGAGI. The CDR3: CASSSPGSGNTIYF.